A single TCR beta chain is shown here with its context. This sample stems from a study of blood T cells in healthy people across ages. The authors ran a second PCR of about 6 to 11 cycles using a sample-barcoded 5' primer and a J-beta primer mix. A single record per CDR3 protein comes from TCRdb applying MiXCR to the 5' RACE reads. The data hold 600,000 or so distinct CDR3 sequences, with about 30% observed a single time. Isolated PBMCs totaled at least 6 million in each sample. At least 5 micrograms of total RNA were extracted per sample. The sample was blood. This receptor was taken from a woman older than 75 in good health.

The CDR3 coding sequence is TGCGCCAGCAGCTGGACGGGACTAGGGTACAATGAGCAGTACTTC. It yields the protein CASSWTGLGYNEQYF. The chain is built from TRBV5-1 and TRBJ2-7, with 8 bases aligning to TRBD2. The length of the CDR3 is 15 residues. Trimming at V came to 3 bases and at J to 7 bases, leaving 12 bases not matched to a gene. From germline, CDR1 is SGHRS and CDR2 YFSETQ.